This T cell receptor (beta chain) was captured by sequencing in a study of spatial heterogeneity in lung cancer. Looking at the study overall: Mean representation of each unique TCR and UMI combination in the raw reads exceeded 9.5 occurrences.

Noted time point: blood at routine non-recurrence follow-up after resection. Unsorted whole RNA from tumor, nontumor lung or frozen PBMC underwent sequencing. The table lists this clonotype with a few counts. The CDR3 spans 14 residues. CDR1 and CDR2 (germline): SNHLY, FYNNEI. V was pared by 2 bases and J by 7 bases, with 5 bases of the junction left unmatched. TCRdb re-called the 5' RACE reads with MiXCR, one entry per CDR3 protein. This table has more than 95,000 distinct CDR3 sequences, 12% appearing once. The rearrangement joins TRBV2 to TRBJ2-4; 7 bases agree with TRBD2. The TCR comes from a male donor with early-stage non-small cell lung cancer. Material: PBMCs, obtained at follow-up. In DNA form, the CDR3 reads TGTGCCAGCAGTGAAAGTCCCGGGGGGAACATTCAGTACTTC. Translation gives CASSESPGGNIQYF.